This T cell receptor (beta chain) emerged from a study of blood T cell repertoires in COVID-19. Whole-study context: Sample material is recorded as cDNA or gDNA derived from T cells, B-cell-depleted T cells, or PBMCs.

This CDR3 has 14 amino acids. In germline, CDR1 is MNHEY, CDR2 SVGEGT. J gave up 3 bases and V 6 bases, and 5 bases lay outside the gene matches. The repertoire was sequenced with immunoSEQ multiplex PCR; TCRdb's copy has only in-frame clones and lacks some. The table shows 200,000 to 250,000 clones, with around 82% occurring only once. Sequencing was performed on peripheral blood. This clonotype was sampled from a woman aged 55 to 70 with acute or convalescent COVID-19. The chain joins TRBV6-2 or TRBV6-3 to TRBJ2-7; TRBD1 agrees at 10 bases. The CDR3 coding sequence is TGTGCCAGCAGCCGCGGGACAGGGGTCTACGAGCAGTACTTC. Translating it yields CASSRGTGVYEQYF.